The source of this T cell receptor beta chain is a study of siplizumab effects on memory and regulatory T cells. Generated by immunoSEQ multiplex PCR, the TCRdb table keeps only in-frame clones and is missing some. This sample has tens of thousands of clones, with over 80% found just once. V was pared by 2 bases and J by 2 bases, with 10 bases between. CDR1 is SNHLY, CDR2 FYNNEI, per germline. The CDR3 contains 15 residues. This clonotype was sampled from a human donor in good health. This chain uses TRBV2 with TRBJ2-1; TRBD2 might be the D (5 bases). Sequenced input: Tregs sorted from blood. The DNA of the CDR3 is TGTGCCAGCAGTGAAAGAGCGGTAACCTACAATGAGCAGTTCTTC. Translating it yields CASSERAVTYNEQFF.